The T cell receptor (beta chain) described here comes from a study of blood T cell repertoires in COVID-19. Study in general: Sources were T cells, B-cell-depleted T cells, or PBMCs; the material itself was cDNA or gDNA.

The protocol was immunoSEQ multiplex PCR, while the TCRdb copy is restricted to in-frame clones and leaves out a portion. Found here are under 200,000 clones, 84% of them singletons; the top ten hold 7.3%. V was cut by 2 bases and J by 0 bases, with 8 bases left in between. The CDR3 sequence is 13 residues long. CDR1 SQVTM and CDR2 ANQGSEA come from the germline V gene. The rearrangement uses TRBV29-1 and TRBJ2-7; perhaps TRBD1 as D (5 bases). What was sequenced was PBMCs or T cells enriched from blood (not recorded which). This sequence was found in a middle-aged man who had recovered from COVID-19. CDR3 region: CSVETGASYEQYF. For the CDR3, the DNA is TGCAGCGTTGAAACAGGCGCCTCCTACGAGCAGTACTTC.